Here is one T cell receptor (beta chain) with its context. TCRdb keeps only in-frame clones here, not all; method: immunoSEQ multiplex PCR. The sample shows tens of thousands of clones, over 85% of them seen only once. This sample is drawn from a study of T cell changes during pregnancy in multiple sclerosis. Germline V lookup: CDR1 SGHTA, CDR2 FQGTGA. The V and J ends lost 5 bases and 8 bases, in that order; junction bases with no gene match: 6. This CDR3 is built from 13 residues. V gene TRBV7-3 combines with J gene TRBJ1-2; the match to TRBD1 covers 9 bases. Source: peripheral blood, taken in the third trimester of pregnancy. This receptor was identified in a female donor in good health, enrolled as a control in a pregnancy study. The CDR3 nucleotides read TGTGCCAGCAGCCCACGGACAGGGGACGGCTACACCTTC. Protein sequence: CASSPRTGDGYTF.